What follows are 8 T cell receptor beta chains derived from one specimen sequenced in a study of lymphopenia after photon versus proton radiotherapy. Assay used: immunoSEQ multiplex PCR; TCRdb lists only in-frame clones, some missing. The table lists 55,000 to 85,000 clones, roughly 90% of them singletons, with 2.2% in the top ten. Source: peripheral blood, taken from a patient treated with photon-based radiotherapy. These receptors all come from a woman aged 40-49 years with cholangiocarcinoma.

The CDR3, as DNA: TGTGCCAGCAGTGAATCTGCGTTTAACTATGGCTACACCTTC. Its protein product is CASSESAFNYGYTF. The chain carries TRBV6-1 and TRBJ1-2; D is undetermined. Germline V lookup: CDR1 MNHNS, CDR2 SASEGT. Trimming pared 2 bases from V and 1 base from J, leaving 8 bases between. The CDR3 has 14 amino acids.

The CDR3 nucleotides read TGTGCCAGCAACTACGGGACAGGCAAAATCTCCGGCTATGGCTACACCTTC. Protein sequence: CASNYGTGKISGYGYTF. This chain uses TRBV7-9 with TRBJ1-2, with 8 bases that match TRBD1. The CDR3 spans 17 residues. Germline CDR1 SEHNR, CDR2 FQNEAQ (reference sequence). V shed 7 bases, J shed 4 bases, and the junction held 17 bases outside the gene matches.

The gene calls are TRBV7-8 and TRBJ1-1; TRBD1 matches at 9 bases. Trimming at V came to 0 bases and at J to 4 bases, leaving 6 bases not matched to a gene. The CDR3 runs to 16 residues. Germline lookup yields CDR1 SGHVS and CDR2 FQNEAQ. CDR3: CASSLAGQGRGTEAFF. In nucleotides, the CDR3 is TGTGCCAGCAGCTTAGCCGGACAGGGGAGAGGCACTGAAGCTTTCTTT.

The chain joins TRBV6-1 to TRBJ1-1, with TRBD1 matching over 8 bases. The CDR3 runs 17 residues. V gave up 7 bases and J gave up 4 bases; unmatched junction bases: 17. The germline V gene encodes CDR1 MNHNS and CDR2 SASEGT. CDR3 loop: CASTDSWTGKKSTEAFF. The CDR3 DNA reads TGTGCCAGCACTGATTCTTGGACAGGGAAGAAAAGCACTGAAGCTTTCTTT.

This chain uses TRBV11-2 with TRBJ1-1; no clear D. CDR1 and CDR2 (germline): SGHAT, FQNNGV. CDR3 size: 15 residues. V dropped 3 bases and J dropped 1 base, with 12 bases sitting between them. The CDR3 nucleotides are TGTGCCAGCAGCTTTTTCGGGCAGGAGAACACTGAAGCTTTCTTT. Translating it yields CASSFFGQENTEAFF.

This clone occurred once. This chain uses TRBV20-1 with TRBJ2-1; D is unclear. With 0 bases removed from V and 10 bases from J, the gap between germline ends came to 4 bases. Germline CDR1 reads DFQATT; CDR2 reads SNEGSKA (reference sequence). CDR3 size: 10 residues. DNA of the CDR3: TGCAGTGCTAGAGAAGGGGAGCAGTTCTTC. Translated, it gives CSAREGEQFF.

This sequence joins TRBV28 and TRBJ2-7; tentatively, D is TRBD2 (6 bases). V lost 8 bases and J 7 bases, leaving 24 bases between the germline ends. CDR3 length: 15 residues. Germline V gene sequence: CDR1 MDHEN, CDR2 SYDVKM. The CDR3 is CASLDPGSPPEEQYF. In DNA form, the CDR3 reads TGTGCCAGCCTAGACCCCGGGAGCCCCCCCGAGGAGCAGTACTTC.

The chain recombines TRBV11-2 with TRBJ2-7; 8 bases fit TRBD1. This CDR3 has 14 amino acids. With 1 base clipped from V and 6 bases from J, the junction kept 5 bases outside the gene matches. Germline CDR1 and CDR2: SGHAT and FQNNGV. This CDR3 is CASSLGGQGGEQYF. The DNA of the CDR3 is TGTGCCAGCAGCTTAGGTGGACAGGGTGGCGAGCAGTACTTC.